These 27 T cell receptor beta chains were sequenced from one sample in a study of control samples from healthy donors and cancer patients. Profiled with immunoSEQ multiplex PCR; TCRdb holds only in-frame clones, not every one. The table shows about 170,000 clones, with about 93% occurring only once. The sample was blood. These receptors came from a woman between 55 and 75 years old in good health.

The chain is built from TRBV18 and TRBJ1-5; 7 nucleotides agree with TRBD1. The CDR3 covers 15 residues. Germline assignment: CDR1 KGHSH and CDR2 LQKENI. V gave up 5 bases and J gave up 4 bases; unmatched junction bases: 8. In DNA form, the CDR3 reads TGTGCCAGCTCAGGGACAGCGCAGTTAAATCAGCCCCAGCATTTT. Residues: CASSGTAQLNQPQHF.

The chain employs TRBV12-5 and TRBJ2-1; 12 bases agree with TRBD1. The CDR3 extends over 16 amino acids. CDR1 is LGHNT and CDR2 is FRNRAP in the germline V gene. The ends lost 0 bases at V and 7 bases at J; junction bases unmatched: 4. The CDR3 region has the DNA TGTGCTAGTGGTTTGGTACTGGGACAGGGGGCTAATGAGCAGTTCTTC. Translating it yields CASGLVLGQGANEQFF.

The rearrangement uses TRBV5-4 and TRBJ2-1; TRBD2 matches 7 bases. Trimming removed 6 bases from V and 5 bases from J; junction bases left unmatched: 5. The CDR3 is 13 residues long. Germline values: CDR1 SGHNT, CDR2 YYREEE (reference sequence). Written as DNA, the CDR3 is TGTGCCAGCATGCGGGGGAGGGACAATGAGCAGTTCTTC. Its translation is CASMRGRDNEQFF.

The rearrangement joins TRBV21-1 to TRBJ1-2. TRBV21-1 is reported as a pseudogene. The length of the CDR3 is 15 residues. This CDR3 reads CASSKEGGSNYGYTF. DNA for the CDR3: TGTGCCAGCAGCAAAGAGGGAGGCTCTAACTATGGCTACACCTTC.

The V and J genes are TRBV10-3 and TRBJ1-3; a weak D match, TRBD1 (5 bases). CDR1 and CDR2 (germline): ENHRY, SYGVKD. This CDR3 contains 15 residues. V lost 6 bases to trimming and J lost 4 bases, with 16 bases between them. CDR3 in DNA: TGTGCCATCAGCCAGGCGTTGGGGCGAGGAAACACCATATATTTT. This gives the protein CAISQALGRGNTIYF.

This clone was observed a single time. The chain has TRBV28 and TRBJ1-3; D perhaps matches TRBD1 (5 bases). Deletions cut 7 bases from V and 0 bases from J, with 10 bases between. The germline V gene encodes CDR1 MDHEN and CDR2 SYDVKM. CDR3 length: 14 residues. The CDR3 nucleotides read TGTGCCAGCAACGCGGGGCTCTCTGGAAACACCATATATTTT. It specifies CASNAGLSGNTIYF.

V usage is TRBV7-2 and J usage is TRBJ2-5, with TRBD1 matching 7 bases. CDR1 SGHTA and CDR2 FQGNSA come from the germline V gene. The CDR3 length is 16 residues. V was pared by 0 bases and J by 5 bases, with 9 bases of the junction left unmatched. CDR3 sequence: CASSLAGFFRGETQYF. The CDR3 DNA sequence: TGTGCCAGCAGCTTAGCAGGTTTTTTCAGGGGGGAGACCCAGTACTTC.

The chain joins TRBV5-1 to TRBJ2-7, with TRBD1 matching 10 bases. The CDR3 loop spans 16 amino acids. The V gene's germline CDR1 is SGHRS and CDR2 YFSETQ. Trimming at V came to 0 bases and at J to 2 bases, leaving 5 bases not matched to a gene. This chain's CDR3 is CASSLALGTGAYEQYF. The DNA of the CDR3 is TGCGCCAGCAGCTTGGCCTTAGGGACAGGGGCCTACGAGCAGTACTTC.

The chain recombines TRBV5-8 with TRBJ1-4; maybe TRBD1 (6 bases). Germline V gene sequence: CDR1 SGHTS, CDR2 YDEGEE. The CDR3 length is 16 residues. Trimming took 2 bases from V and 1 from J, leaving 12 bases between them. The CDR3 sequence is CASSFGGALTNEKLFF. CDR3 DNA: TGTGCCAGCAGCTTCGGGGGGGCGTTAACTAATGAAAAACTGTTTTTT.

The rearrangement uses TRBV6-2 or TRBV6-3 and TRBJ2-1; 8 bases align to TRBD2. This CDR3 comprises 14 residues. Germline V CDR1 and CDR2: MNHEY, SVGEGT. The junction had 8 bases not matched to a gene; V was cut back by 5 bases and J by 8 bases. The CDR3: CASSTSRGGYEQFF. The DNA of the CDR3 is TGTGCCAGCAGTACAAGCCGGGGGGGCTATGAGCAGTTCTTC.

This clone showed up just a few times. The CDR3 coding sequence is TGCAGCGCATTCGACAGGGACCAAGAGACCCAGTACTTC. Protein sequence: CSAFDRDQETQYF. The chain has TRBV29-1 and TRBJ2-5, with TRBD1 identical over 7 bases. CDR3 size: 13 residues. Trimming at V came to 7 bases and at J to 0 bases, leaving 5 bases not matched to a gene. Germline values: CDR1 SQVTM, CDR2 ANQGSEA.

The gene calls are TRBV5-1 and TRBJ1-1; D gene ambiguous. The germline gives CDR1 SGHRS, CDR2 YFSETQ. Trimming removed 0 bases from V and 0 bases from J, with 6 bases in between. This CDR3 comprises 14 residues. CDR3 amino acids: CASSLARMNTEAFF. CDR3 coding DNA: TGCGCCAGCAGCTTGGCCAGGATGAACACTGAAGCTTTCTTT.

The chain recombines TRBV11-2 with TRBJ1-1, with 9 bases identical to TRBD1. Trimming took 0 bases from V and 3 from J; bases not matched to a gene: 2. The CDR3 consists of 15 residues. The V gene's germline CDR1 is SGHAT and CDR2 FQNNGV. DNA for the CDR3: TGTGCCAGCAGCTTAGATCGGACAGGGGACACTGAAGCTTTCTTT. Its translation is CASSLDRTGDTEAFF.

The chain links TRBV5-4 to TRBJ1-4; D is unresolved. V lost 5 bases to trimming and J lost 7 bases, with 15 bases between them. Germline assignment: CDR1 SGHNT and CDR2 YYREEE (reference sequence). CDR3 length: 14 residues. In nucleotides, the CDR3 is TGTGCCAGCAGTTCGGAGGGAGTAGGTGAAAAACTGTTTTTT. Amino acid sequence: CASSSEGVGEKLFF.

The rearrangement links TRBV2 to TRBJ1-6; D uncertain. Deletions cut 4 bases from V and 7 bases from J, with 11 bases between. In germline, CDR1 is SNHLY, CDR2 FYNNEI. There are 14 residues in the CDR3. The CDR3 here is CASSGRPLNSPLHF. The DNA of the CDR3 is TGTGCCAGCAGTGGCCGACCCCTGAATTCACCCCTCCACTTT.

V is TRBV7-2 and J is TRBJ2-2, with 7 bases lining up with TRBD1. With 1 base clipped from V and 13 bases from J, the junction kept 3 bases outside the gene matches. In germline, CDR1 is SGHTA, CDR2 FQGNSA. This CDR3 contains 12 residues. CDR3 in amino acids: CASSLDRGGLFF. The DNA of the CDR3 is TGTGCCAGCAGCTTAGACAGGGGTGGGCTGTTTTTT.

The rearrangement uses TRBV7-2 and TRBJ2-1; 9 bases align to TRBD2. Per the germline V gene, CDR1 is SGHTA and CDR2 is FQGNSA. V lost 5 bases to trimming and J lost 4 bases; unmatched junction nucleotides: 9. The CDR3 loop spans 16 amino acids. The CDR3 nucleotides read TGTGCCAGCAGCGTATCCGGGACTAGCAGTTACAATGAGCAGTTCTTC. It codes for CASSVSGTSSYNEQFF.

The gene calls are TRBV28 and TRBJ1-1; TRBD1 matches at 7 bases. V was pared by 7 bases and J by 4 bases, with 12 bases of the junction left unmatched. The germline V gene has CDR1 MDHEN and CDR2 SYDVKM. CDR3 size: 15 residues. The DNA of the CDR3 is TGTGCCAGCACCCACCGGGACAGATCTTTCACTGAAGCTTTCTTT. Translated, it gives CASTHRDRSFTEAFF.

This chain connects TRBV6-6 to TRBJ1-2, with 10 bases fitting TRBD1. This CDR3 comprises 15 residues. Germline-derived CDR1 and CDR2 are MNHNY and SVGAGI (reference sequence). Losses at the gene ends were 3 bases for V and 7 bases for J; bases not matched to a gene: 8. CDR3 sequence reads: CASSYFDRGPIGYTF. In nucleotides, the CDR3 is TGTGCCAGCAGTTATTTCGACAGGGGGCCTATTGGCTACACCTTC.

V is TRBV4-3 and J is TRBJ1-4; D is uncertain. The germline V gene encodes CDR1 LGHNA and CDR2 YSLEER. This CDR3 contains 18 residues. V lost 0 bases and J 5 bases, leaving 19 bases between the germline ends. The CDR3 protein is CASSQDMPIQSVNEKLFF. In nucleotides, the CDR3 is TGCGCCAGCAGCCAAGACATGCCCATACAGAGCGTAAATGAAAAACTGTTTTTT.

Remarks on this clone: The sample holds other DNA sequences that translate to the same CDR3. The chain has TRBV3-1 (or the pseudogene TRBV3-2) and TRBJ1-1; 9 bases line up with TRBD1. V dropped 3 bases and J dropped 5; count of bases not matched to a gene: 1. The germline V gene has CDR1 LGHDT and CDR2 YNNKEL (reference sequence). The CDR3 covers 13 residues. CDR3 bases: TGTGCCAGCAGCCAGGGACAGGGAACTGAAGCTTTCTTT. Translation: CASSQGQGTEAFF.

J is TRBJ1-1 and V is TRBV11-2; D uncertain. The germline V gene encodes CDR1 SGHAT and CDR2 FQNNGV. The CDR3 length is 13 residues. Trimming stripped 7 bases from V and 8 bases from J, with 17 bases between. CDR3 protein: CASTSPLKREAFF. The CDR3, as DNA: TGTGCCAGCACCTCGCCCCTGAAGCGGGAAGCTTTCTTT.

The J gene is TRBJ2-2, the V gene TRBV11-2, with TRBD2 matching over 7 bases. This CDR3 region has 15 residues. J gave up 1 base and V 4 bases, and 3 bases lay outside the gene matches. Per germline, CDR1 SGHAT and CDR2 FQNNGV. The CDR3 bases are TGTGCCAGCAGCTGGGGGGGAGTGAACACCGGGGAGCTGTTTTTT. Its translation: CASSWGGVNTGELFF.

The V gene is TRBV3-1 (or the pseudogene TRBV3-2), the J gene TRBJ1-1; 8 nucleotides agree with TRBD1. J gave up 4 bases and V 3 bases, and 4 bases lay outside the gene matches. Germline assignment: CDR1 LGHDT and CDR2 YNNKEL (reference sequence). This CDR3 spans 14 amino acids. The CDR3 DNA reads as TGTGCCAGCAGCCACGGACAGGGCGTCACTGAAGCTTTCTTT. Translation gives CASSHGQGVTEAFF.

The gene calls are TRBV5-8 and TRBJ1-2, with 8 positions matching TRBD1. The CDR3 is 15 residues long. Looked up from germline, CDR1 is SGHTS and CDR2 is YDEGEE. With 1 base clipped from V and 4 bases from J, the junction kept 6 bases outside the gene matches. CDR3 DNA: TGTGCCAGCAGCTTGTATGACAGGGGCCCCTATGGCTACACCTTC. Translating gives CASSLYDRGPYGYTF.

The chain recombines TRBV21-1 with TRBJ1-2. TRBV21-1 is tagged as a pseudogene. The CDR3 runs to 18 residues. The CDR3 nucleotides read TGTGCCAGCAGCAAAGCTTTACCCCCACGGAAACCTAACTATGGCTACACCTTC. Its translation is CASSKALPPRKPNYGYTF.

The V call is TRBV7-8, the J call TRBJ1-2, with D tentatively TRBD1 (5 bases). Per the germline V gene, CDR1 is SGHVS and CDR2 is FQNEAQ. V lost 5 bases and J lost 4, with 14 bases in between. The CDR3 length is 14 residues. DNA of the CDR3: TGTGCCAGCAGCCTCGACGGGGGAGGCTATGGCTACACCTTC. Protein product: CASSLDGGGYGYTF.